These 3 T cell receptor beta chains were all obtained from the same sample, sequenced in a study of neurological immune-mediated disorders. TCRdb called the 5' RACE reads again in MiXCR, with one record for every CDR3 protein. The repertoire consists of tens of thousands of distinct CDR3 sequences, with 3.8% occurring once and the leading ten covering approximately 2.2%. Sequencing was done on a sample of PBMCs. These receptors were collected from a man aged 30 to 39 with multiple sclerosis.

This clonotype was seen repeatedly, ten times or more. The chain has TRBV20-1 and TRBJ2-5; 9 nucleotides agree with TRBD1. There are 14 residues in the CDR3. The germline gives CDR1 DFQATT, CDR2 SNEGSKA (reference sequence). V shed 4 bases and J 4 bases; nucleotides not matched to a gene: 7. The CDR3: CSATHQTGGETQYF. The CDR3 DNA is TGCAGTGCTACCCACCAGACAGGGGGAGAGACCCAGTACTTC.

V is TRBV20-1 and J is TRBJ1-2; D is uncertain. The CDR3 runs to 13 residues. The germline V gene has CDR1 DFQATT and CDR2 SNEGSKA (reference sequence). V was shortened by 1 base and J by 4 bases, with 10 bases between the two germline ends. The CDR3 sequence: CSARGGDSYGYTF. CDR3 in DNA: TGCAGTGCTAGAGGGGGAGACTCCTATGGCTACACCTTC.

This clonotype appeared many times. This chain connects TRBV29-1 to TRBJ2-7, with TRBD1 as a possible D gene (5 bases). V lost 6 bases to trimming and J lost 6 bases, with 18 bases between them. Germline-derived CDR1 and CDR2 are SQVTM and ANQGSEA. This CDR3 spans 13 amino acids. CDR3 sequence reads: CSVHPYGAVEQYF. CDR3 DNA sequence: TGCAGCGTCCACCCGTATGGGGCGGTCGAGCAGTACTTC.